This T cell receptor beta chain stems from a study of shared clonotypes between healthy human individuals. Turning to the study itself: Plates per donor: three CD4 naive, three CD4 memory, two CD8 naive, one CD8 memory.

Authors' methods: Filtering differed, since immunoSEQ gave only junction sequences and no quality scores. Method: immunoSEQ multiplex PCR; TCRdb's copy keeps in-frame clones and lacks some. V, J and clone size are taken as reported in that table, and D and trimming were inferred from the DNA itself. The sample shows about 2.3 million clones, 85% to 95% of them seen only once. The CDR3 totals 14 residues. V was cut by 0 bases and J by 6 bases, with 10 bases left in between. Germline-derived CDR1 and CDR2 are SGHRS and YFSETQ. The receptor's source is a man between 18 and 29 years old in good health. Some clones in this sample may be carry-over from other donors' samples. Specimen: naive CD4+ T cells from PBMCs. Subset of the sample: CD45RA+ positively selected. V and J are TRBV5-1 and TRBJ2-1; D gene ambiguous. CDR3 DNA sequence: TGCGCCAGCAGCTTGGATAGGAGTGGCAATGAGCAGTTCTTC. Its protein product is CASSLDRSGNEQFF.